This T cell receptor (beta chain) was identified in a study of blood T cell repertoires in COVID-19. Clones were read by immunoSEQ multiplex PCR, and TCRdb kept only the in-frame ones, dropping some. The sample lists a few hundred thousand clones; around nine tenths were seen once. Germline V CDR1 and CDR2: MNHEY, SVGAGI. The CDR3 sequence is 15 residues long. V lost 5 bases and J lost 3; bases outside the gene matches: 9. The rearrangement uses TRBV6-5 and TRBJ1-2, with 7 bases aligning to TRBD1. The clonotype comes from a middle-aged woman who had recovered from COVID-19. Input material: PBMCs or T cells enriched from blood (not recorded which). The CDR3 nucleotides read TGTGCCAGCAGTAAAACAGGGGCGAGGTACTATGGCTACACCTTC. Amino acid sequence: CASSKTGARYYGYTF.